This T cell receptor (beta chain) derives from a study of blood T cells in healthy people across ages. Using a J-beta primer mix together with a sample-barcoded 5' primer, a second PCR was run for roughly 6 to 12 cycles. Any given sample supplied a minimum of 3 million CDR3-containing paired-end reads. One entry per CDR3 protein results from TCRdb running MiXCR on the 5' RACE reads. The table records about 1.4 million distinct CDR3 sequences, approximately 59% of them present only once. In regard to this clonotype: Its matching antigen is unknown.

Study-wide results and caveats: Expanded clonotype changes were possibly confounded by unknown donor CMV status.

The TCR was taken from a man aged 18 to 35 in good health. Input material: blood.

The CDR3 reads CASSPSGRGRGDYGYTF. The DNA for the CDR3 is TGTGCCAGCAGTCCTTCCGGTCGAGGCAGGGGGGACTATGGCTACACCTTC. The rearrangement links TRBV6-6 to TRBJ1-2; 7 bases agree with TRBD1. CDR3 size: 17 residues. Germline assignment: CDR1 MNHNY and CDR2 SVGAGI (reference sequence). V shed 5 bases and J 3 bases; nucleotides not matched to a gene: 15.